Below are 27 T cell receptor beta chains sequenced from a single sample in a study of shared clonotypes between healthy human individuals. Naive CD8 cells were CD45RO-negative, positively selected for CCR7, excluding terminally differentiated effector memory CD45RA+ cells. The table came from immunoSEQ multiplex PCR; TCRdb's copy has only in-frame clones and leaves some out. Counted here are approximately 810,000 clones, around 93% occurring once; the ten biggest clones make up nearly 25%. Input material: naive CD8+ T cells sorted from blood. The receptors stem from a man aged 30 to 39 in good health.

This CDR3 reads CAISERDSNTPYEQYF. The CDR3 DNA sequence: TGTGCCATCAGTGAGAGGGACTCCAATACGCCATACGAGCAGTACTTC. The chain recombines TRBV10-3 with TRBJ2-7; D may be TRBD2 (6 bases). Germline lookup yields CDR1 ENHRY and CDR2 SYGVKD. The V gene lost 2 bases and the J gene lost 4 bases, with 18 bases spanning the gap. CDR3 length: 16 amino acids.

This chain joins TRBV9 and TRBJ2-2; 9 bases match TRBD2. Germline CDR1 and CDR2: SGDLS and YYNGEE. J lost 2 bases, V lost 2 bases, and 10 bases had no gene match. The CDR3 length is 18 residues. The CDR3 region has the DNA TGTGCCAGCAGCGTGGCCCTGAGGCTAGCGGGAAACACCGGGGAGCTGTTTTTT. Translated, it gives CASSVALRLAGNTGELFF.

V and J are TRBV6-1 and TRBJ1-4; TRBD1 might be the D (5 bases). Germline V lookup: CDR1 MNHNS, CDR2 SASEGT. The germline V and J ends were trimmed by 2 bases and 4 bases, with 14 bases remaining between them. The CDR3 spans 16 residues. This chain's CDR3 is CASSEFLTTDNEKLFF. Here the CDR3 DNA reads TGTGCCAGCAGTGAATTCCTTACGACAGATAATGAAAAACTGTTTTTT.

The chain is built from TRBV7-6 and TRBJ2-1, with 13 bases identical to TRBD2. This CDR3 spans 17 amino acids. Germline CDR1 is SGHVS and CDR2 is FNYEAQ. V lost 6 bases to trimming and J lost 7 bases; unmatched junction nucleotides: 12. The CDR3 loop reads CASSPKPGLAGYNEQFF. In nucleotides, the CDR3 is TGTGCCAGCAGTCCTAAACCGGGACTAGCGGGATATAATGAGCAGTTCTTC.

In its sample, this clone was seen a few times. V usage is TRBV2 and J usage is TRBJ1-2, with a possible D match to TRBD1 (6 bases). The CDR3 is 13 residues long. Trimming removed 11 bases at V and 3 bases at J, with 16 bases between. The germline gives CDR1 SNHLY, CDR2 FYNNEI. The CDR3 nucleotides read TGTGCCGTAGCCATGGGGGGGCACTATGGCTACACCTTC. Translating gives CAVAMGGHYGYTF. Based on the CDR3 plus reference TRBV2 and TRBJ1-2, the full variable domain is EPEVTQTPSHQVTQMGQEVILRCVPISNHLYFYWYRQILGQKVEFLVSFYNNEISEKSEIFDDQFSVERPDGSNFTLKIRSTKLEDSAMYFCAVAMGGHYGYTFGSGTRLTVV.

CDR3 bases: TGTGCCATCAGTGAACCAGACAGGATTGCTAGCTCCTACAATGAGCAGTTCTTC. Encoded protein: CAISEPDRIASSYNEQFF. This rearrangement joins TRBV10-3 to TRBJ2-1, with TRBD1 as a possible D gene (6 bases). V shed 3 bases and J shed 0 bases, with 18 bases lying between them. The germline CDR1 and CDR2 sequences are ENHRY and SYGVKD. CDR3 length equals 18 residues.

V usage is TRBV19 and J usage is TRBJ1-5, with 9 bases identical to TRBD1. In germline, CDR1 is LNHDA, CDR2 SQIVND (reference sequence). The junction had 13 bases not matched to a gene; V was cut back by 6 bases and J by 7 bases. There are 16 residues in the CDR3. CDR3 protein: CASRTGTGINGQPQHF. Here the CDR3 DNA reads TGTGCCAGTAGGACCGGGACAGGGATTAACGGGCAGCCCCAGCATTTT.

The CDR3 DNA sequence: TGTGCCAGCAGCCATAGGACTAGCGGGTACAATGAGCAGTTCTTC. This encodes CASSHRTSGYNEQFF. The chain employs TRBV7-9 and TRBJ2-1, with TRBD2 identical over 11 bases. CDR3 length: 15 residues. Looked up from germline, CDR1 is SEHNR and CDR2 is FQNEAQ (reference sequence). The V segment lost 5 bases and the J segment 4 bases; nucleotides outside the gene matches: 4.

This clone was seen once. CDR3 region: CASSLRDRGLGSGANVLTF. The CDR3 nucleotides read TGTGCCAGCAGCTTACGGGACAGGGGGCTAGGGTCTGGGGCCAACGTCCTGACTTTC. The chain employs TRBV7-8 and TRBJ2-6; TRBD1 matches at 12 bases. Losses at the gene ends were 2 bases for V and 1 base for J; bases not matched to a gene: 6. The CDR3 consists of 19 residues. Germline loops: CDR1 SGHVS, CDR2 FQNEAQ.

V gene TRBV4-1 combines with J gene TRBJ2-7, with D unclear. V lost 1 base and J lost 1, with 5 bases in between. The CDR3 is 13 amino acids. Germline values: CDR1 MGHRA, CDR2 YSYEKL. The CDR3 nucleotides read TGCGCCAGCAGCCAAGTACATTCCTACGAGCAGTACTTC. It yields the protein CASSQVHSYEQYF.

CDR3 in DNA: TGTGCCAGCTCACCACCGGTGTTTGATCCCGGGGAGCTGTTTTTT. Encoded protein: CASSPPVFDPGELFF. The V gene is TRBV18, the J gene TRBJ2-2; unclear D gene. V lost 0 bases and J lost 6, with 11 bases in between. The CDR3 contains 15 residues. Germline CDR1 and CDR2: KGHSH and LQKENI.

The chain carries TRBV30 and TRBJ2-5; D gene unclear. Trimming pared 0 bases from V and 0 bases from J, leaving 5 bases between. The germline V gene encodes CDR1 GTSNPN and CDR2 SVGIG (reference sequence). CDR3 length: 13 amino acids. CDR3 region: CAWSVQNQETQYF. DNA of the CDR3: TGTGCCTGGAGTGTGCAAAACCAAGAGACCCAGTACTTC.

The genes are TRBV27 and TRBJ2-1; D unresolved. The CDR3 runs 11 residues. From germline, CDR1 is MNHEY and CDR2 SMNVEV (reference sequence). V lost 7 bases and J lost 5, with 6 bases in between. DNA of the CDR3: TGTGCCAGCACCAGAGACAATGAGCAGTTCTTC. As protein: CASTRDNEQFF.

The rearrangement uses TRBV27 and TRBJ2-7; D is possibly TRBD1 (6 bases). CDR3 size: 15 residues. CDR1 and CDR2 (germline): MNHEY, SMNVEV (reference sequence). The germline V and J ends were trimmed by 5 bases and 4 bases, with 18 bases remaining between them. The CDR3 region is CASSPWTAMGYEQYF. The CDR3 DNA follows: TGTGCCAGCAGTCCGTGGACAGCGATGGGGTACGAGCAGTACTTC.

The rearrangement uses TRBV11-2 and TRBJ2-1, with 10 bases aligning to TRBD2. Germline CDR1 is SGHAT and CDR2 is FQNNGV. The CDR3 length is 15 residues. After removal of 2 bases from V and 7 bases from J, the junction contained 5 bases not matched to a gene. The CDR3 sequence is CASSLRPAGGNEQFF. The CDR3 DNA follows: TGTGCCAGCAGCTTACGCCCAGCGGGAGGGAATGAGCAGTTCTTC. Based on the CDR3 plus reference TRBV11-2 and TRBJ2-1, the full variable domain is EAGVAQSPRYKIIEKRQSVAFWCNPISGHATLYWYQQILGQGPKLLIQFQNNGVVDDSQLPKDRFSAERLKGVDSTLKIQPAKLEDSAVYLCASSLRPAGGNEQFFGPGTRLTVL.

This chain links TRBV6-6 with TRBJ2-2, with D unresolved. There are 13 residues in the CDR3. Between the trimmed V and J ends, which lost 2 bases and 6 bases, there was a span of 7 bases. CDR1 is MNHNY and CDR2 is SVGAGI in the germline V gene (reference sequence). Here the CDR3 DNA reads TGTGCCAGCAGTTACCGGGCCGCCGGGGAGCTGTTTTTT. Protein: CASSYRAAGELFF.

The chain carries TRBV27 and TRBJ2-1, with D hard to call. V lost 6 bases and J lost 0, with 12 bases in between. The CDR3 runs to 15 residues. Germline assignment: CDR1 MNHEY and CDR2 SMNVEV (reference sequence). CDR3 sequence reads: CASSARNLSYNEQFF. CDR3 coding DNA: TGTGCCAGCAGCGCTAGGAACCTCTCCTACAATGAGCAGTTCTTC.

J is TRBJ1-5 and V is TRBV28; 8 bases are a match to TRBD1. This CDR3 region has 14 residues. The ends lost 2 bases at V and 7 bases at J; junction bases unmatched: 4. Germline V gene data show CDR1 as MDHEN and CDR2 as SYDVKM. The CDR3 nucleotides are TGTGCCAGCAGTTTACTACAGGGGGACCAGCCCCAGCATTTT. It translates to CASSLLQGDQPQHF.

The CDR3 sequence: CASSLRSGNEQFF. CDR3 sequence (DNA): TGTGCCAGCAGCTTAAGGTCTGGCAATGAGCAGTTCTTC. The chain combines TRBV7-7 with TRBJ2-1; no firm D call. This CDR3 has 13 amino acids. Germline-derived CDR1 and CDR2 are SSHAT and FNYEAQ (reference sequence). V gave up 2 bases and J gave up 6 bases, with 8 bases separating them. The entire variable domain, with the rest obtained from reference TRBV7-7 and TRBJ2-1, is as follows: GAGVSQSPRYKVTKRGQDVTLRCDPISSHATLYWYQQALGQGPEFLTYFNYEAQPDKSGLPSDRFSAERPEGSISTLTIQRTEQRDSAMYRCASSLRSGNEQFFGPGTRLTVL.

The chain couples TRBV27 to TRBJ1-2; D gene unclear. CDR3 length: 15 amino acids. Looked up from germline, CDR1 is MNHEY and CDR2 is SMNVEV (reference sequence). With 0 bases removed from V and 4 bases from J, the gap between germline ends came to 12 bases. DNA for the CDR3: TGTGCCAGCAGTTTATCGACGAGGGTTGGCTATGGCTACACCTTC. It specifies CASSLSTRVGYGYTF.

The chain has TRBV9 and TRBJ2-3; TRBD2 agrees at 12 bases. The V and J ends lost 4 bases and 7 bases, in that order; junction bases with no gene match: 10. CDR1 and CDR2 from the germline V gene are SGDLS and YYNGEE. This CDR3 has 16 residues. The CDR3: CASSPGTSGLRNTQYF. The CDR3 region has the DNA TGTGCCAGCAGCCCCGGGACTAGCGGGCTAAGAAATACGCAGTATTTT.

This chain connects TRBV29-1 to TRBJ1-2; 10 bases are a match to TRBD1. The CDR3 runs to 14 residues. V was pared by 7 bases and J by 8 bases, with 13 bases of the junction left unmatched. CDR1 SQVTM and CDR2 ANQGSEA come from the germline V gene. The DNA of the CDR3 is TGCAGCGCCCCCGAGGTGAGGGACAGGGGCGGCTACACCTTC. Its protein product is CSAPEVRDRGGYTF.

The V gene is TRBV7-2, the J gene TRBJ2-1, with 8 bases fitting TRBD1. V lost 5 bases, J lost 9 bases, and 6 bases stayed unmatched. Germline V CDR1 and CDR2: SGHTA, FQGNSA. This CDR3 is 13 amino acids long. The CDR3 loop reads CASSPDTGGEQFF. Written as DNA, the CDR3 is TGTGCCAGCAGCCCGGATACAGGGGGTGAGCAGTTCTTC.

A note on this clone: Other DNA sequences in this specimen translate into the identical CDR3. The V gene is TRBV2, the J gene TRBJ2-7; D possibly corresponds to TRBD1 (6 bases). The CDR3 consists of 12 residues. Germline V gene lookup returns CDR1 SNHLY and CDR2 FYNNEI. The V end was cut by 7 bases, the J end by 4 bases, with 11 bases between. The chain's CDR3 is CASIGQLYEQYF. CDR3 nucleotides: TGTGCCAGCATCGGACAGCTATACGAGCAGTACTTC.

The CDR3 DNA reads as TGTGCCAGCAGCCAGGGACAGGGGGTTGACGAGCAGTACTTC. Protein sequence: CASSQGQGVDEQYF. The chain has TRBV5-5 and TRBJ2-7; 11 positions agree with TRBD1. Germline loops: CDR1 SGHKS, CDR2 YYEKEE (reference sequence). CDR3 length equals 14 residues. V shed 4 bases and J 5 bases; nucleotides not matched to a gene: 5.

The rearrangement uses TRBV19 and TRBJ2-7, with 14 bases matching TRBD2. Per germline, CDR1 LNHDA and CDR2 SQIVND (reference sequence). Germline trimming cut 3 bases from V and 4 bases from J; bases unmatched to any gene: 8. This CDR3 spans 17 amino acids. The CDR3 sequence: CASSMRLAGGPKYEQYF. The CDR3 nucleotides are TGTGCCAGTAGTATGCGACTAGCGGGAGGGCCTAAGTACGAGCAGTACTTC.

J is TRBJ2-5 and V is TRBV14, with a tentative D call TRBD1 (5 bases). This CDR3 contains 15 residues. The germline V gene encodes CDR1 SGHDN and CDR2 FVKESK. The V end was cut by 3 bases, the J end by 2 bases, with 13 bases between. The CDR3 region has the DNA TGTGCCAGCAGCCACAACAACGACAGACAAGAGACCCAGTACTTC. Protein sequence: CASSHNNDRQETQYF.